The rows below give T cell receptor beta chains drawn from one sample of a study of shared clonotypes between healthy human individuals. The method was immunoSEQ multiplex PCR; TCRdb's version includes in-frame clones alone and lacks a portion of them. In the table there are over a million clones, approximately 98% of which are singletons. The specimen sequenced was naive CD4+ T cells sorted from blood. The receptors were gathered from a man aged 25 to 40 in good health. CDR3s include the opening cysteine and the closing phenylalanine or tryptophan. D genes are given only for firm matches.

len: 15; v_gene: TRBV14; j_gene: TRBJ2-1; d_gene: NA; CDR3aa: CASSPQNTGINEQFF
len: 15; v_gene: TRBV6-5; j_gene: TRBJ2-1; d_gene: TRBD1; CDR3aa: CASSRQGALTDEQFF
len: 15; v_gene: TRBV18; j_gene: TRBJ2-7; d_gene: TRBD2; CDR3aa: CASSPRSGRAGEQYF
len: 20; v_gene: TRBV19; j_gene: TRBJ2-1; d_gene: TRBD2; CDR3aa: CASSIPVAGTSGRVGNEQFF
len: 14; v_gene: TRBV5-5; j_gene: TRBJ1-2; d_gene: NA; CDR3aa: CASSLEGQGHGYTF
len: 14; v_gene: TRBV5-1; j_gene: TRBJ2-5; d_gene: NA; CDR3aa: CASSRQQGIETQYF
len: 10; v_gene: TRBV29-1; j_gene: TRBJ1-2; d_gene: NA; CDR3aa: CSTDSHGYTF
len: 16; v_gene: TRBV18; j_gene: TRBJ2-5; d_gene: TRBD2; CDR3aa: CASSPRSAGVGETQYF
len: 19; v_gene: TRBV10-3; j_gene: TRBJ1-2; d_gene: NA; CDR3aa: CAISESKASLARPDYGYTF
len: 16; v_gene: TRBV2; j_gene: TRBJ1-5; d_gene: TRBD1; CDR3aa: CASRANLTGGSQPQHF
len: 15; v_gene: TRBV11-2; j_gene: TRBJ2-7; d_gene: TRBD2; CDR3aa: CASSSGLAGFYEQYF
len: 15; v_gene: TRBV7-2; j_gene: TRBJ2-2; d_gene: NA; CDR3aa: CASSFWRANTGELFF
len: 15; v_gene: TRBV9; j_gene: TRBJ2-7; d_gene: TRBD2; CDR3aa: CASSVEGLAGTEQYF
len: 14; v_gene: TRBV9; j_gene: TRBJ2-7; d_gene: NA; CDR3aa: CASSPLQETYEQYF
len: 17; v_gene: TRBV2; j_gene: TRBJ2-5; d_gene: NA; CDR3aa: CASSEVRGLADQETQYF
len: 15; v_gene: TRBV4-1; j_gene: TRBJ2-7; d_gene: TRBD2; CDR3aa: CASSQVGAGVYEQYF
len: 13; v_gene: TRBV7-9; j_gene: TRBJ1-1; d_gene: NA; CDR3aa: CASSRQGYTEAFF
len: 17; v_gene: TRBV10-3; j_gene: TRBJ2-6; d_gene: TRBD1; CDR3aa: CAISESGQMSGANVLTF
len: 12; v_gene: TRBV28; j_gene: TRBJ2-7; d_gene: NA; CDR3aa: CATRDRLYEQYF
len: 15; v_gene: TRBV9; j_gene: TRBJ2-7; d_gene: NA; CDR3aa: CASSVGGDTTYEQYF
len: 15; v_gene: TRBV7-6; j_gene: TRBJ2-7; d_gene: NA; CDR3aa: CASSLDEGGGYEQYF
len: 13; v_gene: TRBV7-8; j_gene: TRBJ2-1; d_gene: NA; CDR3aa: CASSLDRNNEQFF
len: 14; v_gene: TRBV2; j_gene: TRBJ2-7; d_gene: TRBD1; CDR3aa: CAFTGTGFTYEQYF
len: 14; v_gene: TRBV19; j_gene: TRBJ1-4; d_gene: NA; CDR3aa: CASRTGLKGEKLFF
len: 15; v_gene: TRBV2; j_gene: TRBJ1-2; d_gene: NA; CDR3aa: CATLMRAGSNYGYTF
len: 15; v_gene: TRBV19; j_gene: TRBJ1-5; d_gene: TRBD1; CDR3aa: CASSLQGVDLQPQHF
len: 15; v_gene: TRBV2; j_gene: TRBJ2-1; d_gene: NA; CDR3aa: CASRTGLRGESEQFF
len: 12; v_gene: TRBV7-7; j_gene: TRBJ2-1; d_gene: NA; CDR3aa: CASSIGSGEQFF
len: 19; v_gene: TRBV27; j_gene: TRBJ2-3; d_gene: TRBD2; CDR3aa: CASSLRDYHTTGSTDTQYF